These 21 T cell receptor beta chains were sequenced from one sample in a study of control samples from healthy donors and cancer patients. Assay: immunoSEQ multiplex PCR; the TCRdb copy retains only in-frame clones and omits some. The repertoire holds more than 80,000 clones, with approximately 93% as singletons. Sequenced: blood. The source is a man aged 18 to 30 in good health.

The chain couples TRBV6-5 to TRBJ2-4; D remains unclear. Trimming removed 6 bases at V and 8 bases at J, with 11 bases between. The CDR3 consists of 12 residues. The germline gives CDR1 MNHEY, CDR2 SVGAGI. This chain's CDR3 is CASRGSKDIQYF. In DNA form, the CDR3 reads TGTGCCAGCAGGGGCAGCAAGGACATTCAGTACTTC.

The V gene is TRBV10-2, the J gene TRBJ2-1; TRBD2 might be the D (6 bases). Germline V lookup: CDR1 WSHSY, CDR2 SAAADI. The CDR3 extends over 14 amino acids. Trimming took off 6 bases at V and 4 bases at J, with 13 bases between the two ends. CDR3 DNA: TGCGCCAGCAGGGGATCCGGGAGATACAATGAGCAGTTCTTC. Protein sequence: CASRGSGRYNEQFF.

The gene calls are TRBV6-1 and TRBJ1-2; 8 bases map to TRBD1. The CDR3 has 15 residues. Germline CDR1 MNHNS, CDR2 SASEGT. With 6 bases clipped from V and 7 bases from J, the junction kept 13 bases outside the gene matches. This CDR3 reads CASRTGGQGLSGYTF. The CDR3 DNA follows: TGTGCCAGCAGAACCGGTGGACAGGGATTAAGTGGCTACACCTTC.

The CDR3 spells CASSLSDSLNYGYTF. The CDR3 bases are TGCGCCAGCAGCTTGTCGGACAGCCTTAACTATGGCTACACCTTC. V is TRBV5-1 and J is TRBJ1-2; tentative D call: TRBD1 (6 bases). Germline V gene data show CDR1 as SGHRS and CDR2 as YFSETQ. Trimming pared 1 base from V and 1 base from J, leaving 11 bases between. The CDR3 has 15 residues.

This chain links TRBV6-5 with TRBJ2-7; TRBD2 is a possible D gene (6 bases). There are 15 residues in the CDR3. V shed 7 bases and J shed 9 bases, with 25 bases lying between them. From germline, CDR1 is MNHEY and CDR2 SVGAGI. CDR3 sequence: CASTRLVGGDKVQYF. Here the CDR3 DNA reads TGTGCCAGCACCAGACTAGTTGGTGGGGATAAGGTGCAGTACTTC.

This clone was counted once. The chain carries TRBV30 and TRBJ2-3, with D tentatively TRBD1 (6 bases). CDR1 GTSNPN and CDR2 SVGIG come from the germline V gene (reference sequence). Trimming left V 1 base short and J 6 bases short, with 8 bases between. The CDR3 length is 12 residues. The chain's CDR3 is CAWSGGRDTQYF. CDR3 bases: TGTGCCTGGAGTGGGGGGCGGGATACGCAGTATTTT.

This clone was picked up one time. The CDR3 is CASSSRGGPNTEAFF. The CDR3 bases are TGTGCCAGCAGCAGCAGGGGGGGCCCGAACACTGAAGCTTTCTTT. The rearrangement uses TRBV5-6 and TRBJ1-1; 7 bases are shared with TRBD1. The CDR3 is 15 residues long. The junction had 7 bases not matched to a gene; V was cut back by 4 bases and J by 1 base. CDR1 SGHDT and CDR2 YYEEEE come from the germline V gene.

This clone has only one observation. This sequence joins TRBV9 and TRBJ2-7; D not certain. Per the germline V gene, CDR1 is SGDLS and CDR2 is YYNGEE. The CDR3 is 14 amino acids. V was trimmed by 0 bases and J by 4 bases, leaving 11 bases between them. Here the CDR3 DNA reads TGTGCCAGCAGCGTAGAAAATCAACCTTACGAGCAGTACTTC. This encodes CASSVENQPYEQYF.

The chain combines TRBV4-1 with TRBJ2-1; D gene unclear. V was clipped by 0 bases and J by 5 bases, with 5 bases between them. Germline lookup yields CDR1 MGHRA and CDR2 YSYEKL. CDR3 size: 13 residues. The CDR3 DNA reads TGCGCCAGCAGCCAAGACTACAACAATGAGCAGTTCTTC. This gives the protein CASSQDYNNEQFF.

The chain employs TRBV6-2 or TRBV6-3 and TRBJ2-5, with D maybe TRBD2 (5 bases). The CDR3 runs 14 residues. The ends were cut back, 0 bases at V and 5 bases at J, with 10 bases in the middle. Germline values: CDR1 MNHEY, CDR2 SVGEGT. The CDR3: CASSYSSEGETQYF. CDR3 DNA: TGTGCCAGCAGTTACTCTAGCGAAGGGGAGACCCAGTACTTC.

The chain is built from TRBV3-1 (or the pseudogene TRBV3-2) and TRBJ2-3; the match to TRBD2 covers 12 bases. V lost 10 bases, J lost 4 bases, and 9 bases stayed unmatched. This CDR3 is built from 15 residues. CDR1 is LGHDT and CDR2 is YNNKEL in the germline V gene (reference sequence). The CDR3 DNA reads as TGTGCCATTCGGGCTAGCGGGGGGGCAGCAGATACGCAGTATTTT. Residues: CAIRASGGAADTQYF.

V is TRBV4-1 and J is TRBJ1-1; possibly TRBD1 for D (5 bases). This CDR3 comprises 20 residues. V lost 0 bases, J lost 1 base, and 24 bases lay in between. Germline CDR1 reads MGHRA; CDR2 reads YSYEKL. The CDR3 DNA sequence: TGCGCCAGCAGCCAAGATCCTATAAAGTCTGGACGGGGCCGGAACACTGAAGCTTTCTTT. The encoded protein is CASSQDPIKSGRGRNTEAFF.

The rearrangement uses TRBV19 and TRBJ2-1; D ambiguous. Germline V gives CDR1 LNHDA, CDR2 SQIVND (reference sequence). The CDR3 covers 13 residues. Deletions cut 3 bases from V and 4 bases from J, with 7 bases between. CDR3 DNA sequence: TGTGCCAGTAGTATTTCCAGGTACAATGAGCAGTTCTTC. Translation: CASSISRYNEQFF.

This chain joins TRBV13 and TRBJ2-1; 9 bases map to TRBD2. The V gene end was trimmed by 0 bases and the J gene end by 8 bases; junction bases not matched to a gene: 8. CDR1 PRHDT and CDR2 FYEKMQ come from the germline V gene (reference sequence). The CDR3 runs 16 residues. The DNA of the CDR3 is TGTGCCAGCAGCTTAGGCCCTGGCGGGGGGGCTCATGAGCAGTTCTTC. As protein: CASSLGPGGGAHEQFF. The whole variable domain, filled in from reference TRBV13 and TRBJ2-1, reads AAGVIQSPRHLIKEKRETATLKCYPIPRHDTVYWYQQGPGQDPQFLISFYEKMQSDKGSIPDRFSAQQFSDYHSELNMSSLELGDSALYFCASSLGPGGGAHEQFFGPGTRLTVL.

V is TRBV7-9 and J is TRBJ1-5, with a tentative D call TRBD1 (5 bases). The germline CDR1 and CDR2 sequences are SEHNR and FQNEAQ (reference sequence). The V end lost 5 bases, the J end lost 3 bases, and 11 bases lay between the germline ends. The CDR3 is 14 amino acids. The CDR3 nucleotides are TGTGCCAGCAGCCACGACAGCTACAATCAGCCCCAGCATTTT. It translates to CASSHDSYNQPQHF.

The chain is built from TRBV6-5 and TRBJ1-1; D is unclear. The CDR3 loop spans 14 amino acids. From germline, CDR1 is MNHEY and CDR2 SVGAGI. V was pared by 0 bases and J by 1 base, with 6 bases between. Here the CDR3 DNA reads TGTGCCAGCAGTTACTCGTTAGGGAACACTGAAGCTTTCTTT. Translated, it gives CASSYSLGNTEAFF.

This chain joins TRBV29-1 and TRBJ2-7; perhaps TRBD2 as D (5 bases). V was cut by 7 bases and J by 0 bases, with 13 bases left in between. Germline loops: CDR1 SQVTM, CDR2 ANQGSEA. The CDR3 loop spans 13 amino acids. CDR3 sequence: CSAAGESSYEQYF. CDR3 nucleotide sequence: TGCAGCGCAGCCGGGGAGAGCTCCTACGAGCAGTACTTC.

The chain employs TRBV4-2 and TRBJ2-7; either TRBD1 or TRBD2 may fit D (5 bases each). V dropped 1 base and J dropped 2 bases, with 12 bases sitting between them. The CDR3 is 15 residues long. The germline V gene encodes CDR1 LGHNA and CDR2 YNFKEQ. The DNA of the CDR3 is TGTGCCAGCAGCCAAGTCCCCGGGGCCGCCTACGAGCAGTACTTC. Its protein is CASSQVPGAAYEQYF.

This rearrangement joins TRBV6-5 to TRBJ1-1; a weak D match, TRBD1 (5 bases). V was trimmed by 10 bases and J by 6 bases, leaving 18 bases between them. The CDR3 is made up of 13 amino acids. Germline V CDR1 and CDR2: MNHEY, SVGAGI. DNA of the CDR3: TGTGCCATTCAGCAGGGTGCTGGCGCTGAAGCTTTCTTT. It translates to CAIQQGAGAEAFF.

V gene TRBV13 combines with J gene TRBJ1-2; D is perhaps TRBD1 (5 bases). Germline V lookup: CDR1 PRHDT, CDR2 FYEKMQ (reference sequence). The CDR3 extends over 14 amino acids. V was shortened by 5 bases and J by 0 bases, with 10 bases between the two germline ends. The CDR3 bases are TGTGCCAGCAGCCGGGGGGTCACTAACTATGGCTACACCTTC. As protein: CASSRGVTNYGYTF.

The chain couples TRBV4-3 to TRBJ2-3; D not certain. The CDR3 covers 14 residues. Trimming left V 5 bases short and J 0 bases short, with 9 bases between. Germline V gives CDR1 LGHNA, CDR2 YSLEER. CDR3 in DNA: TGCGCCAGCAGCGAAAAGACTAGCACAGATACGCAGTATTTT. It is translated as CASSEKTSTDTQYF.